The clone carrying this TCR beta chain was recorded once. Antigen specificity is unknown. These data belong to a study of cytomegalovirus exposure and HLA in healthy donors. Study at large: Early on, a data release was issued that held tens of millions of unique TCRs from HLA-typed donors. Ancestry clustering placed about four fifths of approximately 370 genotyped donors in the Caucasian-associated cluster. Study-level points and caveats: Fewer N-insertions than the roughly 630-donor mean were reportedly shown by an Asian-associated ancestry cluster in a later analysis.

The CDR3 runs to 14 residues. Trimming took 7 bases from V and 4 from J; bases not matched to a gene: 6. The germline V gene encodes CDR1 WSHSY and CDR2 SAAADI. Researchers ran the PCR with 60 Vbeta and 13 Jbeta primers. Repertoires were generated with immunoSEQ multiplex PCR, while TCRdb's copy carries only in-frame clones and drops some. The data show 73,000 or so clones, roughly 72% seen once. Sequenced input: PBMCs. The receptor was isolated from a man aged 45-65 years in good health and CMV-seronegative. The chain links TRBV10-2 to TRBJ1-1; 10 nucleotides agree with TRBD1. CDR3 sequence (DNA): TGCGCCAGCACCGGGACAGGGGTTCGCACTGAAGCTTTCTTT. Translating it yields CASTGTGVRTEAFF.